Shown below are 8 T cell receptor beta chains from a single sample sequenced in a study of OX40 agonist ivuxolimab in advanced cancers. Sequencing used immunoSEQ multiplex PCR; TCRdb keeps in-frame clones, though not all of them. The repertoire holds around 83,000 clones, with more than 80% as singletons. The sample was CD4+ or CD8+ T cells sorted from blood, taken in a trial of the OX40 agonist ivuxolimab. Receptors originate from an adult with an advanced solid tumor such as melanoma, head and neck, liver or kidney cancer.

The J gene is TRBJ1-6, the V gene TRBV27; D unresolved. V lost 8 bases, J lost 9 bases, and 14 bases lay in between. CDR3 length equals 13 residues. The germline gives CDR1 MNHEY, CDR2 SMNVEV (reference sequence). The CDR3 loop reads CASWVAFGSPLHF. The CDR3 nucleotides are TGTGCCAGCTGGGTGGCTTTTGGTTCACCCCTCCACTTT.

The gene calls are TRBV6-1 and TRBJ2-2, with D perhaps matching TRBD2 (6 bases). CDR3 length: 14 amino acids. Germline CDR1 reads MNHNS; CDR2 reads SASEGT. V was pared by 7 bases and J by 5 bases, with 14 bases between. The CDR3: CASNRASATGELFF. In DNA form, the CDR3 reads TGTGCCAGCAATAGAGCTAGCGCAACCGGGGAGCTGTTTTTT.

This sequence joins TRBV4-3 and TRBJ1-5; 10 positions match TRBD1. The CDR3 runs to 17 residues. The junction had 7 bases not matched to a gene; V was cut back by 0 bases and J by 5 bases. Germline V gene data show CDR1 as LGHNA and CDR2 as YSLEER. The CDR3 sequence: CASSQDYRQGAYQPQHF. Written as DNA, the CDR3 is TGCGCCAGCAGCCAAGATTATCGACAGGGGGCGTATCAGCCCCAGCATTTT.

The chain links TRBV2 to TRBJ2-7, with unresolved D. This CDR3 spans 14 amino acids. The germline gives CDR1 SNHLY, CDR2 FYNNEI. Trimming took off 3 bases at V and 1 base at J, with 10 bases between the two ends. This chain's CDR3 is CASSDYLRSYEQYF. CDR3 DNA sequence: TGTGCCAGCAGTGATTATTTGAGATCCTACGAGCAGTACTTC.

V and J are TRBV30 and TRBJ1-5, with D maybe TRBD1 (5 bases). The ends were cut back, 3 bases at V and 1 base at J, with 13 bases in the middle. The CDR3 contains 15 residues. CDR1 is GTSNPN, CDR2 SVGIG, per germline (reference sequence). CDR3 sequence (DNA): TGTGCCTGGAGCCGGGGGACCGGGAGCAATCAGCCCCAGCATTTT. Translated, it gives CAWSRGTGSNQPQHF.

The J gene is TRBJ1-4, the V gene TRBV9, with D hard to call. The CDR3 totals 17 residues. Germline V gene data show CDR1 as SGDLS and CDR2 as YYNGEE. The germline V and J ends were trimmed by 0 bases and 0 bases, with 12 bases remaining between them. The CDR3 sequence is CASSVGRITATNEKLFF. The DNA of the CDR3 is TGTGCCAGCAGCGTAGGGAGAATCACAGCAACTAATGAAAAACTGTTTTTT.

This chain uses TRBV14 with TRBJ2-4, with D maybe TRBD1 (5 bases). There are 14 residues in the CDR3. The V end was cut by 6 bases, the J end by 5 bases, with 14 bases between. Germline V gene data show CDR1 as SGHDN and CDR2 as FVKESK. CDR3 coding DNA: TGTGCCAGCAGTCGTTCAGGGCACCAAAACATTCAGTACTTC. Amino acid sequence: CASSRSGHQNIQYF.

This chain links TRBV27 with TRBJ2-7; 8 nucleotides line up with TRBD1. The J segment lost 1 base and the V segment lost 8 bases, leaving 7 bases of the junction unmatched. The CDR3 loop spans 14 amino acids. Germline V gene data show CDR1 as MNHEY and CDR2 as SMNVEV (reference sequence). The CDR3 region has the DNA TGTGCCAGCGGATACAGGGGGGTATCCTACGAGCAGTACTTC. It yields the protein CASGYRGVSYEQYF.